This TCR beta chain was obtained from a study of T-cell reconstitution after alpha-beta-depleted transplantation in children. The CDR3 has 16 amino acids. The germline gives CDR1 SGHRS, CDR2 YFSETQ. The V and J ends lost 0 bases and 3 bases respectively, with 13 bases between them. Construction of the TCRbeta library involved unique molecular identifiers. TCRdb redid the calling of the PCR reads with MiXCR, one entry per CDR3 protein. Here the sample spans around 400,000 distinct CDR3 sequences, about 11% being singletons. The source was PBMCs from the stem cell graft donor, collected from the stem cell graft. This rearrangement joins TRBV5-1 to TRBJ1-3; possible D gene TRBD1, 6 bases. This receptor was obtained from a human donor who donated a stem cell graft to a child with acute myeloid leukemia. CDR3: CASSLDPGALGNTIYF. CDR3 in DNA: TGCGCCAGCAGCTTGGACCCGGGGGCGCTTGGAAACACCATATATTTT.